A selection of T cell receptor beta chains follows, all from one sample in a study of blood T cell repertoires in COVID-19. Clones were sequenced by immunoSEQ multiplex PCR, and TCRdb holds only the in-frame ones, with some missing. The table shows 350,000 to 500,000 clones, with about 88% occurring only once. Sequencing was done on a sample of PBMCs or T cells enriched from blood (not recorded which). These receptors came from a woman between 18 and 29 years old who had been exposed to COVID-19. Both conserved end residues are part of each CDR3. D genes are given only for firm matches. Clone size, where shown, is once, few, many, or a class for clones that have expanded.

J | V | D | size | length | DNA | CDR3
TRBJ2-7 | TRBV9 | TRBD1 | NA | 15 | TGTGCCAGCAGCAGATCCGGGACAGGGCTCAACGAGCAGTACTTC | CASSRSGTGLNEQYF
TRBJ2-7 | TRBV13 | TRBD1 | NA | 14 | TGTGCCAGCAGCCGGGGACAGGGCACCTACGAGCAGTACTTC | CASSRGQGTYEQYF
TRBJ2-1 | TRBV5-4 | TRBD2 | NA | 18 | TGTGCCAGCAGCTTGGGAGGGATAGCGGGGAGCTCCTACAATGAGCAGTTCTTC | CASSLGGIAGSSYNEQFF
TRBJ2-1 | TRBV9 | NA | once | 13 | TGTGCCAGCAGCGTAGACATTTACAATGAGCAGTTCTTC | CASSVDIYNEQFF
TRBJ2-7 | TRBV7-2 | TRBD1 | NA | 15 | TGTGCCAGCAGCGCCCGGGACAGGGGATACTACGAGCAGTACTTC | CASSARDRGYYEQYF
TRBJ2-2 | TRBV18 | NA | NA | 15 | TGTGCCAGCTCACCACGGTCTAGGAACACCGGGGAGCTGTTTTTT | CASSPRSRNTGELFF
TRBJ2-2 | TRBV24-1 | TRBD1 | NA | 15 | TGTGCCACCAGAGATCGGACAGGTGGCACCGGGGAGCTGTTTTTT | CATRDRTGGTGELFF
TRBJ2-7 | TRBV24-1 | NA | NA | 14 | TGTGCCACCAGTGACCGGACAGACCACTACGAGCAGTACTTC | CATSDRTDHYEQYF
TRBJ2-7 | TRBV13 | TRBD1 | NA | 14 | TGTGCCAGCAGCCCTGGGACAGGGACCTACGAGCAGTACTTC | CASSPGTGTYEQYF
TRBJ2-3 | TRBV19 | TRBD2 | NA | 15 | TGTGCCAGTAGTATTATCAGCGGGGGCACAGATACGCAGTATTTT | CASSIISGGTDTQYF
TRBJ2-7 | TRBV15 | NA | NA | 15 | TGTGCCACCAGCAGGGGACTGGCGGAGGGATACGAGCAGTACTTC | CATSRGLAEGYEQYF
TRBJ1-6 | TRBV7-7 | TRBD1 | NA | 13 | TGTGCTAGCAGCCCCGGACAGGATTCACCCCTCCACTTT | CASSPGQDSPLHF
TRBJ2-7 | TRBV19 | TRBD2 | NA | 14 | TGTGCCAGTCGACCAGCGGGAGGGCCCTACGAGCAGTACTTC | CASRPAGGPYEQYF